A single sample is the source of the 27 T cell receptor beta chains below, sequenced in a study of T cells in Graves' hyperthyroidism and ophthalmopathy. Amplification of TCR beta CDR3 regions was performed using RNA transcripts as template. With the HTBI primer set, the TCR CDR3 went through a first round of RT-PCR. TCRdb passed the multiplex PCR reads through MiXCR, listing each CDR3 protein once. The table records under 650,000 distinct CDR3 sequences, roughly 17% of them present only once. Sequenced input: blood. Source of these receptors: a woman aged 25-40 years with Graves' hyperthyroidism.

V is TRBV28 and J is TRBJ2-7; D not certain. Trimming shortened V by 6 bases and J by 2 bases, and 14 bases separated the two germline ends. The CDR3 is 14 amino acids. Germline assignment: CDR1 MDHEN and CDR2 SYDVKM. The CDR3 here is CASRRDFTTYEQYF. The CDR3 DNA sequence: TGTGCCAGCAGAAGAGACTTTACTACCTACGAGCAGTACTTC.

This clonotype has a count of ten or more. CDR3 nucleotides: TGTGCCAGCAGGACGAATACCTACGAGCAGTACTTC. Residues: CASRTNTYEQYF. The chain recombines TRBV6-1 with TRBJ2-7; D unclear. Germline assignment: CDR1 MNHNS and CDR2 SASEGT. The V and J ends lost 6 bases and 2 bases respectively, with 8 bases between them. The CDR3 spans 12 residues.

The genes are TRBV2 and TRBJ2-7; 10 bases map to TRBD2. Germline assignment: CDR1 SNHLY and CDR2 FYNNEI. The CDR3 length is 12 residues. DNA for the CDR3: TGTGCAATACTAGCGGGGACCTACGAGCAGTACTTC. As protein: CAILAGTYEQYF.

The V and J genes are TRBV19 and TRBJ1-2; 7 positions agree with TRBD1. Germline CDR1 LNHDA, CDR2 SQIVND (reference sequence). The CDR3 runs 14 residues. V shed 7 bases, J shed 2 bases, and the junction held 7 bases outside the gene matches. CDR3 residues: CASKGTEKNYGYTF. DNA of the CDR3: TGTGCCAGTAAAGGGACAGAGAAGAACTATGGCTACACCTTC.

The sample holds many counts of this clonotype. V gene TRBV2 combines with J gene TRBJ1-1; D gene unclear. Trimming removed 7 bases from V and 10 bases from J, with 13 bases in between. The CDR3 is 11 amino acids. Germline V gene data show CDR1 as SNHLY and CDR2 as FYNNEI. CDR3 region: CASILDLLAFF. The CDR3 nucleotides read TGTGCCAGCATTTTAGACCTCCTAGCTTTCTTT.

The table lists this clonotype with many counts. This chain uses TRBV10-3 with TRBJ1-2, with TRBD1 matching over 10 bases. CDR3 length: 14 amino acids. Germline V gene data show CDR1 as ENHRY and CDR2 as SYGVKD. V gave up 4 bases and J gave up 6 bases; unmatched junction bases: 5. The CDR3 sequence: CAISATGGADGYTF. The CDR3 DNA reads as TGTGCCATCAGTGCGACAGGGGGCGCGGATGGCTACACCTTC.

There are many counts of this clonotype. J is TRBJ2-7 and V is TRBV6-1, with D perhaps TRBD1 (5 bases). The CDR3 consists of 13 residues. Germline V gene lookup returns CDR1 MNHNS and CDR2 SASEGT. Trimming left V 1 base short and J 6 bases short, with 10 bases between. CDR3: CASSEVGRAEQYF. The CDR3 region has the DNA TGTGCCAGCAGTGAAGTGGGCAGGGCCGAGCAGTACTTC.

This clonotype was counted only a few times. This sequence joins TRBV20-1 and TRBJ1-5; 7 bases map to TRBD1. Germline loops: CDR1 DFQATT, CDR2 SNEGSKA (reference sequence). V lost 3 bases to trimming and J lost 3 bases; unmatched junction nucleotides: 5. The CDR3 length is 14 residues. The CDR3 region is CSARLTGTNQPQHF. CDR3 nucleotide sequence: TGCAGTGCTAGGTTGACAGGGACCAATCAGCCCCAGCATTTT.

This clonotype was seen repeatedly, ten times or more. This rearrangement joins TRBV7-2 to TRBJ1-2; no definite D call. The V gene lost 0 bases and the J gene lost 0 bases, with 11 bases spanning the gap. CDR1 is SGHTA, CDR2 FQGNSA, per germline. The CDR3 length is 16 residues. The CDR3 region is CASSLAPNSANYGYTF. CDR3 nucleotides: TGTGCCAGCAGCTTAGCCCCCAATTCTGCTAACTATGGCTACACCTTC.

This clonotype was recorded a few times. The V gene is TRBV19, the J gene TRBJ2-7; 14 nucleotides agree with TRBD2. The CDR3 has 15 amino acids. Germline assignment: CDR1 LNHDA and CDR2 SQIVND (reference sequence). V lost 6 bases, J lost 4 bases, and 5 bases stayed unmatched. The CDR3 bases are TGTGCCAGTAGGAGACTAGCGGGAGGGCAATACGAGCAGTACTTC. As protein: CASRRLAGGQYEQYF.

The J gene is TRBJ2-3, the V gene TRBV29-1; D call uncertain. The V end lost 3 bases, the J end lost 2 bases, and 15 bases lay between the germline ends. This CDR3 spans 15 amino acids. Germline loops: CDR1 SQVTM, CDR2 ANQGSEA. The CDR3 protein is CSVDVPRPLTDTQYF. In DNA form, the CDR3 reads TGCAGCGTTGATGTCCCCCGGCCCCTCACAGATACGCAGTATTTT.

Points on this clonotype: A much more abundant neighbour one base away suggests this may be a read error. V is TRBV6-1 and J is TRBJ1-5; tentative D call: TRBD1 (5 bases). The germline gives CDR1 MNHNS, CDR2 SASEGT. This CDR3 is 14 amino acids long. The DNA for the CDR3 is TGTGCCAGCAGTGAATGGGGGAGCAATCAGCCCCCGCATTTT. Translation gives CASSEWGSNQPPHF.

V is TRBV19 and J is TRBJ1-2; tentatively, D is TRBD1 (5 bases). The V gene's germline CDR1 is LNHDA and CDR2 SQIVND (reference sequence). The V gene lost 6 bases and the J gene lost 7 bases, with 18 bases spanning the gap. The CDR3 is made up of 14 amino acids. CDR3 nucleotide sequence: TGTGCCAGTAGGGAGGGGAGTTTGTACTCTGGCTACACCTTC. Translation: CASREGSLYSGYTF. Looking up the rest from reference TRBV19 and TRBJ1-2 gives the full variable domain: DGGITQSPKYLFRKEGQNVTLSCEQNLNHDAMYWYRQDPGQGLRLIYYSQIVNDFQKGDIAEGYSVSREKKESFPLTVTSAQKNPTAFYLCASREGSLYSGYTFGSGTRLTVV.

This sequence joins TRBV20-1 and TRBJ2-6; D is possibly TRBD2 (5 bases). Trimming cost V 8 bases and J 2 bases, with 10 bases left between them. From germline, CDR1 is DFQATT and CDR2 SNEGSKA (reference sequence). This CDR3 is 13 amino acids long. The CDR3 bases are TGCAGTTTTCGGAGGCCTGGGGCCAACGTCCTGACTTTC. Translated: CSFRRPGANVLTF.

The sample holds many counts of this clonotype. The V and J genes are TRBV20-1 and TRBJ1-2; D unresolved. V dropped 3 bases and J dropped 4 bases, with 12 bases sitting between them. This CDR3 has 13 amino acids. Germline V gene lookup returns CDR1 DFQATT and CDR2 SNEGSKA (reference sequence). The DNA for the CDR3 is TGCAGTGCTAGCGATACAGCCGCCTATGGCTACACCTTC. Translating gives CSASDTAAYGYTF.

At least ten counts were recorded for this clonotype. The genes are TRBV19 and TRBJ1-1; 8 positions match TRBD1. Germline V CDR1 and CDR2: LNHDA, SQIVND (reference sequence). The V segment lost 4 bases and the J segment 5 bases; nucleotides outside the gene matches: 9. The CDR3 has 15 residues. CDR3 sequence: CASSTSTGGGTEAFF. CDR3 in DNA: TGTGCCAGTAGTACTTCCACAGGGGGAGGAACTGAAGCTTTCTTT.

In this sample, this clonotype turned up a few times. J is TRBJ2-1 and V is TRBV20-1; D is ambiguous. Germline V gene sequence: CDR1 DFQATT, CDR2 SNEGSKA (reference sequence). The V end was cut by 0 bases, the J end by 8 bases, with 8 bases between. The CDR3 loop spans 12 amino acids. CDR3 amino acids: CSARDVVYEQFF. CDR3 DNA sequence: TGCAGTGCTAGAGATGTAGTTTATGAGCAGTTCTTC.

This clonotype was detected only a few times. V usage is TRBV30 and J usage is TRBJ1-2; 7 bases map to TRBD1. The CDR3 has 12 residues. The junction had 2 bases not matched to a gene; V was cut back by 0 bases and J by 7 bases. In germline, CDR1 is GTSNPN, CDR2 SVGIG (reference sequence). The CDR3 region is CAWSVKGAGYTF. The CDR3, as DNA: TGTGCCTGGAGTGTAAAGGGGGCTGGCTACACCTTC.

This rearrangement joins TRBV7-6 to TRBJ2-2; D is possibly TRBD2 (5 bases). The germline V gene has CDR1 SGHVS and CDR2 FNYEAQ. Trimming cost V 5 bases and J 0 bases, with 10 bases left between them. This CDR3 is built from 15 residues. CDR3 DNA sequence: TGTGCCAGCAGCCGCGCGGAGGCGAACACCGGGGAGCTGTTTTTT. Its protein product is CASSRAEANTGELFF.

The chain is built from TRBV9 and TRBJ1-3; 7 nucleotides agree with TRBD1. The germline CDR1 and CDR2 sequences are SGDLS and YYNGEE. V dropped 0 bases and J dropped 0; count of bases not matched to a gene: 6. This CDR3 comprises 17 residues. DNA of the CDR3: TGTGCCAGCAGCGTAGGAGTGACAGGGCCCTCTGGAAACACCATATATTTT. Translating it yields CASSVGVTGPSGNTIYF. The whole variable domain, remainder taken from reference TRBV9 and TRBJ1-3, is DSGVTQTPKHLITATGQRVTLRCSPRSGDLSVYWYQQSLDQGLQFLIQYYNGEERAKGNILERFSAQQFPDLHSELNLSSLELGDSALYFCASSVGVTGPSGNTIYFGEGSWLTVV.

This clonotype was found many times. The J gene is TRBJ2-5, the V gene TRBV7-3; tentative D call: TRBD1 (6 bases). Trimming took off 5 bases at V and 5 bases at J, with 12 bases between the two ends. There are 13 residues in the CDR3. Germline V gene sequence: CDR1 SGHTA, CDR2 FQGTGA. Here the CDR3 DNA reads TGTGCCAGCAGCGTCAGGGGTGGCGAGACCCAGTACTTC. The encoded protein is CASSVRGGETQYF.

This clonotype was seen more than once but under ten times. This sequence joins TRBV12-5 and TRBJ2-5, with D possibly called TRBD1 or TRBD2 (5 bases each). The V and J ends lost 4 bases and 2 bases respectively, with 11 bases between them. Germline values: CDR1 LGHNT, CDR2 FRNRAP. This CDR3 contains 14 residues. CDR3 residues: CASGSEGLQETQYF. The CDR3 DNA is TGTGCTAGTGGTTCCGAGGGGTTACAAGAGACCCAGTACTTC.

The sample holds many counts of this clonotype. V usage is TRBV3-1 and J usage is TRBJ2-4, with 9 bases identical to TRBD1. V gave up 4 bases and J gave up 7 bases; unmatched junction bases: 5. This CDR3 comprises 14 residues. Germline CDR1 and CDR2: LGHDT and YNNKEL (reference sequence). CDR3 nucleotide sequence: TGTGCCAGCAGCCCTCAGACAGGGGGGAACATTCAGTACTTC. Translating gives CASSPQTGGNIQYF.

In its sample, this clonotype was seen many times. The chain carries TRBV6-2 or TRBV6-3 and TRBJ2-1, with TRBD2 matching 10 bases. The CDR3 is 18 amino acids. Trimming took 0 bases from V and 6 from J; bases not matched to a gene: 11. The germline gives CDR1 MNHEY, CDR2 SVGEGT. The CDR3 sequence: CASSYSGSGRSGGNEQFF. CDR3 nucleotides: TGTGCCAGCAGTTACTCGGGTAGCGGGAGGTCGGGGGGCAATGAGCAGTTCTTC.

This clonotype is a singleton in its sample. With a much larger clone just one base away, this may be a read error. This chain uses TRBV20-1 with TRBJ2-7; maybe TRBD2 (6 bases). CDR1 and CDR2 (germline): DFQATT, SNEGSKA (reference sequence). V lost 3 bases, J lost 5 bases, and 23 bases lay in between. This CDR3 spans 16 amino acids. The DNA of the CDR3 is TGCAGTGCTAGGAATGACTTGGGGGGAGTCGGCGACGAGCAGTACTTC. Its protein is CSARNDLGGVGDEQYF.

As regards this clonotype: A much larger clone is a single base away; this may be a read error. This CDR3 fails to terminate in the conserved phenylalanine or tryptophan, so it likely reflects a read error. The chain employs TRBV3-1 and TRBJ1-2; D not resolved. V was trimmed by 3 bases and J by 1 base, leaving 9 bases between them. This CDR3 has 14 residues. Germline-derived CDR1 and CDR2 are LGHDT and YNNKEL (reference sequence). CDR3 bases: TGTGCCAGCAGCCATTCGAGTTATAACTATGGCTACACCTCC. This translates into CASSHSSYNYGYTS.

This clonotype was detected a few times. V gene TRBV6-5 combines with J gene TRBJ2-7; D perhaps matches TRBD2 (5 bases). The germline V and J ends were trimmed by 4 bases and 3 bases, with 19 bases remaining between them. CDR1 is MNHEY and CDR2 is SVGAGI in the germline V gene. The CDR3 is 16 amino acids. The CDR3 region has the DNA TGTGCCAGCAGTTTTCCGGGCGGGCCAAAGCGCTACGAGCAGTACTTC. It yields the protein CASSFPGGPKRYEQYF.